These T cell receptor beta chains were read from a single sample in a study of shared clonotypes between healthy human individuals. Produced via immunoSEQ multiplex PCR; TCRdb's table is partial and in-frame only. The sample contains about 2.4 million clones, around 94% of which appear only once. Specimen: naive CD4+ T cells sorted from blood. These receptors came from a man between 18 and 35 years old in good health. The CDR3 runs from the conserved cysteine through the conserved F or W. A D gene is named only where the DNA matches it firmly. Size is omitted from some rows. Given values are once, few, many or a class for expanded clones.

CDR3 DNA: TGCGCCAGCAGCTTGGGTCCAGCGGGGGCGCGGGAGACCCAGTACTTC
CDR3 protein: CASSLGPAGARETQYF
J gene: TRBJ2-5
clone size: -
D gene: TRBD2
V gene: TRBV5-1

CDR3 DNA: TGTGCCAGTAGTGCGTCATCCCTGGGGCTCGGAAACACCATATATTTT
CDR3 protein: CASSASSLGLGNTIYF
J gene: TRBJ1-3
clone size: once
D gene: -
V gene: TRBV19

CDR3 DNA: TGTGCCAGCAGCAAAGATCCGGGACCCACTGAAGCTTTCTTT
CDR3 protein: CASSKDPGPTEAFF
J gene: TRBJ1-1
clone size: -
D gene: -
V gene: TRBV21-1

CDR3 DNA: TGTGCCAGCAGCTTATTTTTCGCCGGGGAGCTGTTTTTT
CDR3 protein: CASSLFFAGELFF
J gene: TRBJ2-2
clone size: -
D gene: -
V gene: TRBV11-2

CDR3 DNA: TGCGCCAGCAGCCAGCCCGGGACAGGGAGCGGCTACACCTTC
CDR3 protein: CASSQPGTGSGYTF
J gene: TRBJ1-2
clone size: -
D gene: TRBD1
V gene: TRBV4-1

CDR3 DNA: TGTGCCAGCAGTGAGGGACAGGGGTTAAACTATGGCTACACCTTC
CDR3 protein: CASSEGQGLNYGYTF
J gene: TRBJ1-2
clone size: -
D gene: TRBD1
V gene: TRBV6-1

CDR3 DNA: TGTGCCAGTAGTCTAGACAGGGGGAGGACCGGGGAGCTGTTTTTT
CDR3 protein: CASSLDRGRTGELFF
J gene: TRBJ2-2
clone size: -
D gene: TRBD1
V gene: TRBV19

CDR3 DNA: TGTGCCTGGAGTGTGAGGGATCGCAATCAGCCCCAGCATTTT
CDR3 protein: CAWSVRDRNQPQHF
J gene: TRBJ1-5
clone size: -
D gene: -
V gene: TRBV30

CDR3 DNA: TGCGCCAGCAGCTTGGACTGGGACAGGGGCCACGAGCAGTACTTC
CDR3 protein: CASSLDWDRGHEQYF
J gene: TRBJ2-7
clone size: once
D gene: TRBD1
V gene: TRBV5-1

CDR3 DNA: TGTGCCAGCAGCCTCGACAGTATATACGAGCAGTACTTC
CDR3 protein: CASSLDSIYEQYF
J gene: TRBJ2-7
clone size: -
D gene: -
V gene: TRBV2

CDR3 DNA: TGTGCCAGCAGGCCGGGCAGTGGGGTGGCCTACGAGCAGTACTTC
CDR3 protein: CASRPGSGVAYEQYF
J gene: TRBJ2-7
clone size: -
D gene: -
V gene: TRBV6-1

CDR3 DNA: TGTGCCAGCAGCTTAAGGGAGAACTCTGGAAACACCATATATTTT
CDR3 protein: CASSLRENSGNTIYF
J gene: TRBJ1-3
clone size: -
D gene: -
V gene: TRBV7-8

CDR3 DNA: TGTGCCAGCAGCCACGCGGGGGGGAGTATGGAGACCCAGTACTTC
CDR3 protein: CASSHAGGSMETQYF
J gene: TRBJ2-5
clone size: -
D gene: TRBD2
V gene: TRBV9

CDR3 DNA: TGTGCCAGCAGTTTAACTAAAGTGGGCTACGAGCAGTACTTC
CDR3 protein: CASSLTKVGYEQYF
J gene: TRBJ2-7
clone size: -
D gene: -
V gene: TRBV27

CDR3 DNA: TGTGCCAGCTCACCACAAGGCGACGGGGAGCTGTTTTTT
CDR3 protein: CASSPQGDGELFF
J gene: TRBJ2-2
clone size: -
D gene: -
V gene: TRBV18

CDR3 DNA: TGTGCCAGCTCACCGAATTCCGGACAGGGTACCCACGAGCAGTACTTC
CDR3 protein: CASSPNSGQGTHEQYF
J gene: TRBJ2-7
clone size: -
D gene: TRBD1
V gene: TRBV18

CDR3 DNA: TGTGCCAGCAGCTTTAGCGGGAGGGCCTCCTACAATGAGCAGTTCTTC
CDR3 protein: CASSFSGRASYNEQFF
J gene: TRBJ2-1
clone size: -
D gene: TRBD2
V gene: TRBV7-9

CDR3 DNA: TGCGCCAGCAGAACTAGCGGTTCCTACGAGCAGTACTTC
CDR3 protein: CASRTSGSYEQYF
J gene: TRBJ2-7
clone size: -
D gene: TRBD2
V gene: TRBV5-1

CDR3 DNA: TGCGCCAGCAGCGTGACAGGGAGTGCAACTAATGAAAAACTGTTTTTT
CDR3 protein: CASSVTGSATNEKLFF
J gene: TRBJ1-4
clone size: -
D gene: TRBD1
V gene: TRBV5-1

CDR3 DNA: TGTGCCAGCAGCGCCCAAGGGGGCGGGGAGACCCAGTACTTC
CDR3 protein: CASSAQGGGETQYF
J gene: TRBJ2-5
clone size: -
D gene: TRBD1
V gene: TRBV7-2

CDR3 DNA: TGTGCCAGCTCCCCAGACAGGGGAGAGGATGGCTACACCTTC
CDR3 protein: CASSPDRGEDGYTF
J gene: TRBJ1-2
clone size: -
D gene: TRBD1
V gene: TRBV18